The entry below describes one T cell receptor beta chain. This sample was taken from a study of blood T cell repertoires in COVID-19. The data were produced by immunoSEQ multiplex PCR, yet TCRdb's version contains in-frame clones alone and is incomplete. The sample contains some 460,000 clones, approximately 90% of which appear only once. CDR1 SNHLY and CDR2 FYNNEI come from the germline V gene. The CDR3 runs 15 residues. Trimming cost V 6 bases and J 2 bases, with 17 bases left between them. The specimen was PBMCs or T cells enriched from blood (not recorded which). The receptor's source is a young woman with acute COVID-19. This chain uses TRBV2 with TRBJ2-7, with D uncertain. CDR3 region: CASSDGSAPTYEQYF. CDR3 DNA: TGTGCCAGCAGCGACGGGTCAGCGCCTACCTACGAGCAGTACTTC. The entire variable domain, with the rest obtained from reference TRBV2 and TRBJ2-7, is as follows: EPEVTQTPSHQVTQMGQEVILRCVPISNHLYFYWYRQILGQKVEFLVSFYNNEISEKSEIFDDQFSVERPDGSNFTLKIRSTKLEDSAMYFCASSDGSAPTYEQYFGPGTRLTVT.